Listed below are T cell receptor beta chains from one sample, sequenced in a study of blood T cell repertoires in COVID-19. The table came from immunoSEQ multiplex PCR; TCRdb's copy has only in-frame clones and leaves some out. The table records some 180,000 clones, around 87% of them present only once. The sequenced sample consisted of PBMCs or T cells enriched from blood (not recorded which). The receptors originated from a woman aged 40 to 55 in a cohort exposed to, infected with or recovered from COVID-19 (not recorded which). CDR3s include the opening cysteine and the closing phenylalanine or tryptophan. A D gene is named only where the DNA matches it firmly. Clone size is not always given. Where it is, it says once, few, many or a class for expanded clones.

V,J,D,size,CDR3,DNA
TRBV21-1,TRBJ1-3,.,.,CASIEPTGSGNTIYF,TGTGCCAGCATCGAACCTACAGGTTCAGGAAACACCATATATTTT
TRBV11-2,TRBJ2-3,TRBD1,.,CASSSKPRGGVDTQYF,TGTGCCAGCAGCTCGAAACCCCGAGGGGGCGTAGATACGCAGTATTTT
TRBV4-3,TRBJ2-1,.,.,CASSQDMWSSYNEQFF,TGCGCCAGCAGCCAAGATATGTGGAGCTCCTACAATGAGCAGTTCTTC
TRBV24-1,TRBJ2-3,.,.,CATSDLLDTQYF,TGTGCCACCAGTGATTTGCTAGATACGCAGTATTTT
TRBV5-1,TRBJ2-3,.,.,CASSPGLASTDTQYF,TGCGCCAGCAGCCCAGGACTGGCTAGCACAGATACGCAGTATTTT
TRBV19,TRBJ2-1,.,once,CASSLPTGSANEQFF,TGTGCCAGTAGCCTGCCTACGGGGTCGGCCAATGAGCAGTTCTTC
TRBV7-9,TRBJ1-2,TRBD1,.,CASSLADRGYGYTF,TGTGCCAGCAGCTTAGCAGACAGGGGCTATGGCTACACCTTC
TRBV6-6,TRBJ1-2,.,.,CASSPTLTRAEGYGYTF,TGTGCCAGCAGTCCTACACTGACACGGGCTGAGGGCTATGGCTACACCTTC
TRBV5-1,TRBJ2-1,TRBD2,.,CASSLGSSGSYNEQFF,TGCGCCAGCAGCTTGGGGTCTAGCGGGAGTTACAATGAGCAGTTCTTC
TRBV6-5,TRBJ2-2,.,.,CASSHPGRELFF,TGTGCCAGCAGTCATCCCGGTAGGGAGCTGTTTTTT
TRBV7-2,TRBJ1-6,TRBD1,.,CASSFGWTGDSPLHF,TGTGCCAGCAGCTTCGGTTGGACAGGGGATTCACCCCTCCACTTT
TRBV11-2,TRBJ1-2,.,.,CASTEDGGGTRYTF,TGTGCCAGCACCGAAGACGGGGGGGGAACCCGCTACACCTTC
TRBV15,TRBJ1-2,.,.,CATSRDVGQGGYGYTF,TGTGCCACCAGCAGAGATGTGGGACAAGGGGGTTATGGCTACACCTTC
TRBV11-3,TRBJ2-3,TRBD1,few,CASSLEGQGTDTQYF,TGTGCCAGCAGCTTAGAAGGACAGGGCACAGATACGCAGTATTTT
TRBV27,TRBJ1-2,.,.,CASRGTSEYGYTF,TGTGCCAGCAGGGGGACATCAGAATATGGCTACACCTTC
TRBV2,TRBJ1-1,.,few,CASSESRDWDTEAFF,TGTGCCAGCAGTGAAAGCAGGGACTGGGACACTGAAGCTTTCTTT
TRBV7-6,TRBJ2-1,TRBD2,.,CASSPGAGTSTHNEQFF,TGTGCCAGCAGCCCAGGGGCGGGGACTAGTACCCACAATGAGCAGTTCTTC
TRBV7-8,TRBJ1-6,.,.,CASSRGLTLNSPLHF,TGTGCCAGCAGCCGGGGACTGACCCTGAATTCACCCCTCCACTTT
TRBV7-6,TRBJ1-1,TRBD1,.,CASSRRTGAIGTEAFF,TGTGCCAGCAGCCGGCGGACAGGGGCGATCGGCACTGAAGCTTTCTTT
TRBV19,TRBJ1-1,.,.,CATTIGNTEAFF,TGTGCCACGACAATAGGGAACACTGAAGCTTTCTTT
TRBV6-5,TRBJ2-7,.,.,CASSPGGASSEQYF,TGTGCCAGCAGCCCCGGGGGAGCGTCTTCCGAGCAGTACTTC
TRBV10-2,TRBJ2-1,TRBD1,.,CASTPGQGAREQFF,TGCGCCAGCACCCCGGGACAGGGGGCTCGTGAGCAGTTCTTC
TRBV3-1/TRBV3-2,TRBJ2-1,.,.,CASSLRELSSYNEQFF,TGTGCCAGCAGCCTCCGGGAGCTGAGCTCCTACAATGAGCAGTTCTTC
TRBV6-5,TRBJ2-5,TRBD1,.,CASSYSSRGIQETQYF,TGTGCCAGCAGTTACTCTAGCAGGGGGATCCAAGAGACCCAGTACTTC
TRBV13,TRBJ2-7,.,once,CASSHTGEQYF,TGTGCCAGCAGCCACACAGGTGAACAGTACTTC
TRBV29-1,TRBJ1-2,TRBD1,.,CSVWWQGAGYTF,TGCAGCGTTTGGTGGCAGGGGGCAGGCTACACCTTC
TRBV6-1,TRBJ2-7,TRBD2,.,CASSGTSGRAQTYEQYF,TGTGCCAGCAGTGGGACTAGCGGGAGGGCCCAAACCTACGAGCAGTACTTC
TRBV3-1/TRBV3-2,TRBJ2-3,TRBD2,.,CASSPSWTSGGWGTQYF,TGTGCCAGCAGCCCCTCGTGGACTAGCGGGGGTTGGGGTACGCAGTATTTT
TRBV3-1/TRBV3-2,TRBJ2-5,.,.,CASSPQGETQYF,TGTGCCAGCAGCCCCCAGGGTGAGACCCAGTACTTC
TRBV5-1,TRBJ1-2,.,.,CASSLAGGRFYGYTF,TGCGCCAGCAGCTTGGCCGGGGGGCGTTTCTATGGCTACACCTTC
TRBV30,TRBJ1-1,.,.,CACRVGGEAFF,TGTGCCTGTCGCGTGGGGGGTGAAGCTTTCTTT
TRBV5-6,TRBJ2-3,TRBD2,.,CASRAETSGRTDTQYF,TGTGCCAGCAGGGCCGAGACTAGCGGGAGGACAGATACGCAGTATTTT
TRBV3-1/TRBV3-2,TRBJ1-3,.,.,CASSLRRGLIVPGNTIYF,TGTGCCAGCAGCTTAAGGCGGGGGTTAATTGTACCTGGAAACACCATATATTTT
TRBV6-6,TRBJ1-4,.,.,CASGQAATNEKLFF,TGTGCCAGCGGGCAAGCCGCAACTAATGAAAAACTGTTTTTT
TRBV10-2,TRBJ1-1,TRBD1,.,CASSPELRGPTGAFF,TGCGCCAGCAGTCCCGAACTCAGGGGGCCGACAGGGGCTTTCTTT
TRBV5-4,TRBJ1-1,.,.,CASSWGGQVNTEAFF,TGTGCCAGCAGCTGGGGGGGACAAGTGAACACTGAAGCTTTCTTT
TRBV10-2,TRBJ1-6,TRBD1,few,CASSGQGAGSPLHF,TGCGCCAGCAGTGGGCAGGGGGCGGGATCACCCCTCCACTTT
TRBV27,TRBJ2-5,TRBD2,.,CASSWASGGETQYF,TGTGCCAGCAGTTGGGCTAGCGGGGGTGAGACCCAGTACTTC
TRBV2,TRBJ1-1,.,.,CASRAGPEAFF,TGTGCCAGCAGGGCAGGTCCCGAAGCTTTCTTT
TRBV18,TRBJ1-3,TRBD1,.,CASSPDRILSGNTIYF,TGTGCCAGCTCACCGGACAGGATCCTGTCTGGAAACACCATATATTTT
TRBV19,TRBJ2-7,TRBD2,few,CASSIGTSAFFEQYF,TGTGCCAGTAGTATAGGGACTAGCGCGTTTTTCGAGCAGTACTTC
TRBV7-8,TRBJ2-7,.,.,CASSLGSTGEQYF,TGTGCCAGCAGCTTAGGGTCGACGGGCGAGCAGTACTTC
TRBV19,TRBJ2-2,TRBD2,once,CASSLLAGPNTGELFF,TGTGCCAGTAGTCTCTTAGCGGGACCGAACACCGGGGAGCTGTTTTTT
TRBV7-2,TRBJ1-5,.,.,CASSPGRNQPQHF,TGTGCCAGCAGCCCGGGTCGGAATCAGCCCCAGCATTTT
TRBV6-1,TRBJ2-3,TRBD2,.,CASSETDGGGSNTQYF,TGTGCCAGCAGTGAAACAGACGGGGGGGGTTCTAATACGCAGTATTTT